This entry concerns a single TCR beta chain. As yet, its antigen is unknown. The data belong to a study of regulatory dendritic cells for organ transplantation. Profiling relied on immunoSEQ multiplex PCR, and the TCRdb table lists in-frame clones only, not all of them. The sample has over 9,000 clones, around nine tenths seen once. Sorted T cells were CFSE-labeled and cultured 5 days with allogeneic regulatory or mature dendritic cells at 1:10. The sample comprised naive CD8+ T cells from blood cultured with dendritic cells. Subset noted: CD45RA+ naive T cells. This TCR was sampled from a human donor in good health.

The CDR3 sequence: CASALGVRTEAFF. The CDR3 region has the DNA TGTGCCAGCGCGCTAGGGGTTCGCACTGAAGCTTTCTTT. The rearrangement uses TRBV27 and TRBJ1-1; a possible D gene is TRBD1 (5 bases). Germline assignment: CDR1 MNHEY and CDR2 SMNVEV (reference sequence). Trimming removed 8 bases at V and 4 bases at J, with 14 bases between. The CDR3 runs 13 residues.